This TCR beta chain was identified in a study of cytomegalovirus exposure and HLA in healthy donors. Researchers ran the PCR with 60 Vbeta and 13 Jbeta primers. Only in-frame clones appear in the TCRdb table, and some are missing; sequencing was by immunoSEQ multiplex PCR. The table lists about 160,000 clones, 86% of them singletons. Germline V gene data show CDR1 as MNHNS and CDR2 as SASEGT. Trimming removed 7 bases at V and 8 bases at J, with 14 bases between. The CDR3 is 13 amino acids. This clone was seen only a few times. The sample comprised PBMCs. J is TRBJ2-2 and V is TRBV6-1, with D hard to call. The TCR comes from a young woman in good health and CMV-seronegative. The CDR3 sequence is CASTNPESGELFF. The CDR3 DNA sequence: TGTGCCAGCACCAACCCCGAGTCAGGGGAGCTGTTTTTT.